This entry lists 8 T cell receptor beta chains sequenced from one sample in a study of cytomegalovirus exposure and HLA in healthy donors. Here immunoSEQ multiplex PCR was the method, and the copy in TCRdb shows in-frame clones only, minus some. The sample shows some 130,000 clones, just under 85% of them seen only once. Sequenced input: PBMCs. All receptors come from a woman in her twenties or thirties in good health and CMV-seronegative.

The CDR3 sequence: CASSPHTEAFF. The CDR3 DNA reads TGTGCCAGCAGCCCCCATACTGAAGCTTTCTTT. The V gene is TRBV7-8, the J gene TRBJ1-1; D is unclear. Trimming shortened V by 5 bases and J by 5 bases, and 6 bases separated the two germline ends. Germline values: CDR1 SGHVS, CDR2 FQNEAQ. The CDR3 has 11 amino acids. Together with reference TRBV7-8 and TRBJ1-1, the CDR3 gives the full variable domain: GAGVSQSPRYKVAKRGQDVALRCDPISGHVSLFWYQQALGQGPEFLTYFQNEAQLDKSGLPSDRFFAERPEGSVSTLKIQRTQQEDSAVYLCASSPHTEAFFGQGTRLTVV.

CDR3 DNA: TGTGCCAGCCGCCTTGGCAGTTTCAGGACAGATACGCAGTATTTT. Amino acids: CASRLGSFRTDTQYF. The rearrangement links TRBV2 to TRBJ2-3; D call uncertain. This CDR3 spans 15 amino acids. Germline V gives CDR1 SNHLY, CDR2 FYNNEI. V shed 8 bases and J shed 3 bases, with 18 bases lying between them.

CDR3 amino acids: CAWSVQGNTQYF. CDR3 nucleotide sequence: TGTGCCTGGAGTGTACAGGGAAATACGCAGTATTTT. This chain uses TRBV30 with TRBJ2-3; the D gene is possibly TRBD1 (6 bases). Deletions cut 0 bases from V and 7 bases from J, with 8 bases between. This CDR3 has 12 residues. The V gene's germline CDR1 is GTSNPN and CDR2 SVGIG (reference sequence).

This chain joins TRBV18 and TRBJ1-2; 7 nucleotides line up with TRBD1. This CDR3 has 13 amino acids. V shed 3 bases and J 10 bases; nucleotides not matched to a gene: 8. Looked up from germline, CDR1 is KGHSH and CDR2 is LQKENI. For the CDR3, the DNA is TGTGCCAGCTCACCTGAGGACAGGTGGGCCTACACCTTC. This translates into CASSPEDRWAYTF.

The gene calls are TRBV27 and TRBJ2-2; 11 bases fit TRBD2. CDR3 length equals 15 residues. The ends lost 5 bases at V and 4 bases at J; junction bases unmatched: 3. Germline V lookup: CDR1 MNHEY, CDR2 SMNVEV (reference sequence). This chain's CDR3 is CASSVAGGTTGELFF. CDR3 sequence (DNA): TGTGCCAGCAGTGTAGCGGGGGGGACCACCGGGGAGCTGTTTTTT.

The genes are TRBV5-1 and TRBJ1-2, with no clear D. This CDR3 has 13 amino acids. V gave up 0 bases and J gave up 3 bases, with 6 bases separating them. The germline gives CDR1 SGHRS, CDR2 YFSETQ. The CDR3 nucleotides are TGCGCCAGCAGCTTGGGGCAGGACTATGGCTACACCTTC. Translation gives CASSLGQDYGYTF. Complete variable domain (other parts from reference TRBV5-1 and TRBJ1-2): KAGVTQTPRYLIKTRGQQVTLSCSPISGHRSVSWYQQTPGQGLQFLFEYFSETQRNKGNFPGRFSGRQFSNSRSEMNVSTLELGDSALYLCASSLGQDYGYTFGSGTRLTVV.

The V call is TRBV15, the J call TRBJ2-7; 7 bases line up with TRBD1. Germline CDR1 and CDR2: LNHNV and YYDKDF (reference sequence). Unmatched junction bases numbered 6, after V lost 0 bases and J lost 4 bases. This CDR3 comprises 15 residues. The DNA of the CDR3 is TGTGCCACCAGCAGAGATCGTGGGACAGTATACGAGCAGTACTTC. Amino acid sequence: CATSRDRGTVYEQYF.

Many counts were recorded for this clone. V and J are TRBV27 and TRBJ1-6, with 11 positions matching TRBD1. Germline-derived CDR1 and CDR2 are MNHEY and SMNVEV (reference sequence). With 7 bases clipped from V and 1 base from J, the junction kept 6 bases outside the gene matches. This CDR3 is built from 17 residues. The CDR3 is CASMWGTGGSYNSPLHF. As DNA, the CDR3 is TGTGCCAGCATGTGGGGGACAGGGGGTTCCTATAATTCACCCCTCCACTTT.